Below are 17 T cell receptor beta chains sequenced from a single sample in a study of blood T cell repertoires in COVID-19. Clones were read by immunoSEQ multiplex PCR, and TCRdb kept only the in-frame ones, dropping some. The sample records 130,000 or so clones, about 84% being singletons. Sequencing input: peripheral blood. The receptors come from a woman aged 60 to 75 with acute or convalescent COVID-19.

The J gene is TRBJ2-1, the V gene TRBV3-1 (or the pseudogene TRBV3-2); the D gene is possibly TRBD2 (6 bases). The germline CDR1 and CDR2 sequences are LGHDT and YNNKEL (reference sequence). The CDR3 length is 14 residues. With 2 bases removed from V and 9 bases from J, the gap between germline ends came to 14 bases. CDR3 in DNA: TGTGCCAGCAGCCAATCCCTGGGGGGTCCTGAGCAGTTCTTC. Amino acids: CASSQSLGGPEQFF.

This chain connects TRBV12-5 to TRBJ1-5; TRBD1 agrees at 7 bases. This CDR3 contains 14 residues. Germline-derived CDR1 and CDR2 are LGHNT and FRNRAP. V lost 6 bases, J lost 3 bases, and 5 bases stayed unmatched. This CDR3 is CASGAGGHNQPQHF. CDR3 DNA: TGTGCTAGTGGGGCAGGGGGACACAATCAGCCCCAGCATTTT.

The chain employs TRBV10-1 and TRBJ1-5, with unresolved D. CDR1 and CDR2 (germline): WNHNN, SYGVQD (reference sequence). The ends were cut back, 2 bases at V and 4 bases at J, with 6 bases in the middle. The CDR3 contains 13 residues. The CDR3 sequence: CASSEGRNQPQHF. The DNA for the CDR3 is TGCGCCAGCAGTGAGGGGAGGAATCAGCCCCAGCATTTT.

The chain combines TRBV2 with TRBJ2-7; D is possibly TRBD1 (5 bases). CDR1 and CDR2 from the germline V gene are SNHLY and FYNNEI. The CDR3 has 14 residues. The germline V and J ends were trimmed by 5 bases and 2 bases, with 13 bases remaining between them. CDR3 in amino acids: CASSRTLTAYEQYF. CDR3 DNA: TGTGCCAGCAGTCGGACACTTACTGCCTACGAGCAGTACTTC.

Here the CDR3 reads CASSAIQGVKGYTF. In DNA, the CDR3 is TGTGCCAGCAGCGCCATCCAGGGGGTGAAGGGCTACACCTTC. The chain employs TRBV9 and TRBJ1-2, with 7 bases matching TRBD1. The V gene end was trimmed by 3 bases and the J gene end by 8 bases; junction bases not matched to a gene: 10. This CDR3 is built from 14 residues. Germline V gives CDR1 SGDLS, CDR2 YYNGEE.

The V call is TRBV21-1, the J call TRBJ2-3; whether TRBD2, the table's D call, matches the DNA was not checked. TRBV21-1 is listed as a pseudogene. The CDR3 covers 18 residues. CDR3 coding DNA: TGTGCCAGCAGCAACCCTAAAGCTAGGCGGGGGCCCACAGATACGCAGTATTTT. This gives the protein CASSNPKARRGPTDTQYF.

The chain has TRBV5-6 and TRBJ1-4; maybe TRBD1 (6 bases). V was clipped by 2 bases and J by 5 bases, with 10 bases between them. Germline lookup yields CDR1 SGHDT and CDR2 YYEEEE. There are 14 residues in the CDR3. The CDR3 protein is CASSFDRKNEKLFF. The CDR3 DNA sequence: TGTGCCAGCAGCTTTGACAGGAAGAATGAAAAACTGTTTTTT.

The rearrangement joins TRBV11-3 to TRBJ2-2, with TRBD1 matching over 7 bases. CDR3 length: 15 amino acids. V lost 5 bases to trimming and J lost 3 bases; unmatched junction nucleotides: 6. Per the germline V gene, CDR1 is SGHNT and CDR2 is YENEEA. The CDR3 bases are TGTGCCAGCAGCACCCGGGACAGTGACACCGGGGAGCTGTTTTTT. Protein sequence: CASSTRDSDTGELFF.

The chain combines TRBV13 with TRBJ2-5; D might be TRBD2 (7 bases). The CDR3 runs 16 residues. Germline V CDR1 and CDR2: PRHDT, FYEKMQ (reference sequence). Trimming cost V 6 bases and J 1 base, with 18 bases left between them. The CDR3 sequence is CASSPGGGSGQETQYF. The CDR3 region has the DNA TGTGCCAGCAGTCCGGGGGGCGGGTCAGGCCAAGAGACCCAGTACTTC.

This rearrangement joins TRBV5-4 to TRBJ1-1; 10 positions match TRBD1. Germline CDR1 and CDR2: SGHNT and YYREEE (reference sequence). V shed 3 bases, J shed 0 bases, and the junction held 5 bases outside the gene matches. The CDR3 consists of 16 residues. CDR3 sequence reads: CASSSGTGVMNTEAFF. CDR3 bases: TGTGCCAGCAGCTCCGGGACAGGGGTGATGAACACTGAAGCTTTCTTT.

This chain uses TRBV24-1 with TRBJ1-2; D may be TRBD1 (6 bases). The CDR3 covers 14 residues. Trimming took off 4 bases at V and 8 bases at J, with 16 bases between the two ends. Per the germline V gene, CDR1 is KGHDR and CDR2 is SFDVKD. The CDR3 DNA reads TGTGCCACCAGTGACCATGCGGACAGAACGGGCTACACCTTC. Translation: CATSDHADRTGYTF.

The V call is TRBV10-2, the J call TRBJ1-5, with 7 bases aligning to TRBD1. Looked up from germline, CDR1 is WSHSY and CDR2 is SAAADI. The CDR3 loop spans 11 amino acids. The trim removed 3 bases at V and 15 bases at J, leaving 5 bases unmatched. CDR3 bases: TGCGCCAGCAGTGAACAGGGGCTCGTGCATTTT. The encoded protein is CASSEQGLVHF.

The chain recombines TRBV10-1 with TRBJ1-3, with a weak D call TRBD1 (6 bases). CDR3 size: 15 residues. CDR1 is WNHNN, CDR2 SYGVQD, per germline (reference sequence). Trimming pared 0 bases from V and 0 bases from J, leaving 6 bases between. As DNA, the CDR3 is TGCGCCAGCAGTGAGTCAGGGGGCTCTGGAAACACCATATATTTT. Translating gives CASSESGGSGNTIYF.

V gene TRBV29-1 combines with J gene TRBJ1-2; 9 bases align to TRBD1. The V segment lost 5 bases and the J segment 6 bases; nucleotides outside the gene matches: 7. The germline V gene encodes CDR1 SQVTM and CDR2 ANQGSEA. The CDR3 has 13 amino acids. CDR3 sequence reads: CSVSDRGMDGYTF. The CDR3 DNA reads TGCAGCGTTTCTGACAGGGGGATGGATGGCTACACCTTC.

This rearrangement joins TRBV19 to TRBJ2-7, with 8 bases fitting TRBD2. The germline V gene encodes CDR1 LNHDA and CDR2 SQIVND (reference sequence). The CDR3 loop spans 17 amino acids. J lost 4 bases, V lost 10 bases, and 21 bases had no gene match. The CDR3 region has the DNA TGTGCCACCCTCCGCGGGGGCTGGTCCGGGACTAGGTACGAGCAGTACGTC. Encoded protein: CATLRGGWSGTRYEQYV.

This chain joins TRBV12-3 or TRBV12-4 and TRBJ1-2, with 8 bases that match TRBD1. The CDR3 sequence is 13 residues long. Trimming took 5 bases from V and 4 from J; bases not matched to a gene: 3. CDR3 in amino acids: CASSRQGPYGYTF. The CDR3 DNA sequence: TGTGCCAGCAGTCGACAGGGGCCCTATGGCTACACCTTC.

The CDR3 bases are TGTGCCAGCAGCGAAGTTGGCCAGGGCACCATATATTTT. Protein product: CASSEVGQGTIYF. The rearrangement joins TRBV7-3 to TRBJ1-3, with D maybe TRBD1 (5 bases). Germline V CDR1 and CDR2: SGHTA, FQGTGA. The V end was cut by 5 bases, the J end by 9 bases, with 14 bases between. This CDR3 comprises 13 residues.